The 13 T cell receptor beta chains reported below all come from one sample, sequenced in a study of cytomegalovirus exposure and HLA in healthy donors. The primer mix had 60 Vbeta and 13 Jbeta primers. TCRdb's table, derived via immunoSEQ multiplex PCR, lists solely in-frame clones and lacks some. The repertoire holds roughly 100,000 clones, with over 12% as singletons. Sample: PBMCs. Every receptor here comes from a female donor in good health and CMV-seronegative.

The rearrangement links TRBV19 to TRBJ1-2, with D hard to call. The CDR3 consists of 14 residues. V lost 4 bases to trimming and J lost 2 bases, with 11 bases between them. Germline V gene sequence: CDR1 LNHDA, CDR2 SQIVND (reference sequence). This CDR3 is CASSTTGANYGYTF. CDR3 sequence (DNA): TGTGCCAGTAGTACGACGGGAGCAAACTATGGCTACACCTTC.

In this sample, this clone turned up a few times. The V gene is TRBV30, the J gene TRBJ2-1; 11 bases fit TRBD1. The germline gives CDR1 GTSNPN, CDR2 SVGIG (reference sequence). Losses at the gene ends were 3 bases for V and 2 bases for J; bases not matched to a gene: 6. This CDR3 region has 16 residues. The CDR3 DNA is TGTGCCTGGAGCGGACAGGGGGCGAGGGCCTACAATGAGCAGTTCTTC. Protein product: CAWSGQGARAYNEQFF.

This chain links TRBV30 with TRBJ2-1; D gene unclear. Trimming shortened V by 5 bases and J by 7 bases, and 15 bases separated the two germline ends. Germline CDR1 GTSNPN, CDR2 SVGIG (reference sequence). This CDR3 comprises 13 residues. In DNA, the CDR3 is TGTGCCTGGCATTCGCTTCCGAGGAATGAGCAGTTCTTC. This sequence encodes CAWHSLPRNEQFF.

This clone showed up just once. V gene TRBV7-2 combines with J gene TRBJ1-1; 7 bases are shared with TRBD1. The CDR3 covers 13 residues. Germline CDR1 SGHTA, CDR2 FQGNSA. J was trimmed by 6 bases and V by 3 bases; bases with no gene match: 4. DNA for the CDR3: TGTGCCAGCAGCTTTACAGGGGTCCCTGAAGCTTTCTTT. Protein: CASSFTGVPEAFF. Full variable domain (outside the CDR3, taken from reference TRBV7-2 and TRBJ1-1): GAGVSQSPSNKVTEKGKDVELRCDPISGHTALYWYRQSLGQGLEFLIYFQGNSAPDKSGLPSDRFSAERTGGSVSTLTIQRTQQEDSAVYLCASSFTGVPEAFFGQGTRLTVV.

This sequence joins TRBV7-8 and TRBJ2-5; 10 bases align to TRBD1. The V gene end was trimmed by 2 bases and the J gene end by 0 bases; junction bases not matched to a gene: 6. Germline CDR1 SGHVS, CDR2 FQNEAQ. This CDR3 has 17 residues. CDR3 sequence reads: CASSLYSGQGNQETQYF. CDR3 DNA: TGTGCCAGCAGCTTATATTCGGGACAGGGGAACCAAGAGACCCAGTACTTC.

The genes are TRBV28 and TRBJ2-5; TRBD2 aligns across 8 bases. The length of the CDR3 is 14 residues. Germline CDR1 is MDHEN and CDR2 is SYDVKM. Trimming cost V 6 bases and J 5 bases; bases outside gene matches: 8. In DNA form, the CDR3 reads TGTGCCAGCAGCTTTACCGGGACTAGGGAGACCCAGTACTTC. This encodes CASSFTGTRETQYF.

This clone was seen more than once but under ten times. The chain employs TRBV6-5 and TRBJ1-1; 9 positions agree with TRBD1. Looked up from germline, CDR1 is MNHEY and CDR2 is SVGAGI. Trimming took 5 bases from V and 4 from J; bases not matched to a gene: 8. There are 15 residues in the CDR3. The chain's CDR3 is CASSAQGAIGTEAFF. As DNA, the CDR3 is TGTGCCAGCAGTGCACAGGGGGCGATTGGCACTGAAGCTTTCTTT.

CDR3 loop: CASSHLGGGGTEAFF. The CDR3 DNA reads as TGTGCCAGTAGTCATCTCGGGGGGGGTGGAACTGAAGCTTTCTTT. This rearrangement joins TRBV19 to TRBJ1-1, with D possibly being TRBD1 (5 bases). Germline V gene sequence: CDR1 LNHDA, CDR2 SQIVND (reference sequence). The CDR3 is made up of 15 amino acids. Trimming shortened V by 5 bases and J by 5 bases, and 18 bases separated the two germline ends.

This clone was seen only a few times. The CDR3 DNA reads TGCGCCAGCAGCCTCGACAGCCCGAGGACAAACACCATATATTTT. The encoded protein is CASSLDSPRTNTIYF. The chain is built from TRBV5-1 and TRBJ1-3; possibly TRBD1 for D (5 bases). The CDR3 has 15 amino acids. V lost 4 bases and J lost 6, with 17 bases in between. Per germline, CDR1 SGHRS and CDR2 YFSETQ.

The chain joins TRBV15 to TRBJ2-7, with 7 bases matching TRBD1. The CDR3 has 16 residues. Germline V gives CDR1 LNHNV, CDR2 YYDKDF (reference sequence). V shed 0 bases, J shed 1 base, and the junction held 6 bases outside the gene matches. The CDR3, as DNA: TGTGCCACCAGCAGAGATGGGGGACAGCTATCCTACGAGCAGTACTTC. Amino acid sequence: CATSRDGGQLSYEQYF.

This clone appeared a few times. The V gene is TRBV5-1, the J gene TRBJ2-7; no reliable D call. Germline V gives CDR1 SGHRS, CDR2 YFSETQ. Trimming removed 4 bases from V and 5 bases from J, with 16 bases in between. The CDR3 covers 14 residues. The CDR3 nucleotides read TGCGCCAGCAGCCTAGTGGGTTTCGGAGACGAGCAGTACTTC. Translated: CASSLVGFGDEQYF.

This clone has just a few counts. The J gene is TRBJ1-5, the V gene TRBV10-2; 8 nucleotides align to TRBD1. In germline, CDR1 is WSHSY, CDR2 SAAADI. There are 15 residues in the CDR3. V lost 5 bases, J lost 9 bases, and 12 bases stayed unmatched. CDR3 region: CASSSSQGAGRPQHF. The CDR3 DNA reads TGCGCCAGCAGTTCTTCCCAGGGGGCTGGGAGGCCCCAGCATTTT.

This clone was recorded a few times. The gene calls are TRBV18 and TRBJ1-1; 9 positions match TRBD1. From germline, CDR1 is KGHSH and CDR2 LQKENI. With V trimmed by 3 bases and J by 7 bases, 15 bases remained unmatched. There are 17 residues in the CDR3. CDR3 nucleotide sequence: TGTGCCAGCTCACCCCGAACAGGGGGCTTCGAAAGGGGTGAAGCTTTCTTT. Translation gives CASSPRTGGFERGEAFF.